The rows below give T cell receptor beta chains drawn from one sample of a study of blood T cell repertoires in COVID-19. The repertoire was sequenced with immunoSEQ multiplex PCR; TCRdb's copy has only in-frame clones and lacks some. The sample holds over 250,000 clones, approximately 89% seen once. Sequenced: PBMCs or T cells enriched from blood (not recorded which). These receptors all stem from a woman between 25 and 40 years old who had recovered from COVID-19. Both conserved end residues are part of each CDR3. The D gene is left open where the match is weak. Size tells how often a clone was seen (once, few, many) or the class of an expanded clone, and some rows leave it out.

v_gene	abundance	j_gene	d_gene	CDR3nt	CDR3aa
TRBV4-1	.	TRBJ2-3	.	TGCGCCAGCAGCCGAAGGCGGAGGGCAGGTTCTTCAGATACGCAGTATTTT	CASSRRRRAGSSDTQYF
TRBV18	.	TRBJ2-4	.	TGTGCCAGCTCACTACATCTCCGCCAGGACATTCAGTACTTC	CASSLHLRQDIQYF
TRBV11-3	.	TRBJ2-2	.	TGTGCCAGCAGCCCCTATAGGGGCACCGGGGAGCTGTTTTTT	CASSPYRGTGELFF
TRBV7-9	.	TRBJ1-2	.	TGTGCCAGCAGCCCCAGAATATCCACCACTAACTATGGCTACACCTTC	CASSPRISTTNYGYTF
TRBV28	once	TRBJ1-2	.	TGTGCCAGCAGGCTCGGGGTCGGCTATGGCTACACCTTC	CASRLGVGYGYTF
TRBV6-5	.	TRBJ1-4	TRBD1	TGTGCCACTACCGACAGGGGGACTAATGAAAAACTGTTTTTT	CATTDRGTNEKLFF
TRBV15	.	TRBJ2-7	.	TGTGCCACCAGCAGGGCTATAGGGGGGGCGACTGAGCAGTACTTC	CATSRAIGGATEQYF
TRBV19	.	TRBJ1-1	.	TGTGCCAGTAGTATATTGAGGATGAACACTGAAGCTTTCTTT	CASSILRMNTEAFF
TRBV5-1	many	TRBJ1-2	.	TGCGCCAGCAGCCAAAGCCTCGGGGGGGGCTATGGCTACACCTTC	CASSQSLGGGYGYTF
TRBV19	.	TRBJ2-1	TRBD1	TGTGCCAGTAGCGACAGGGAAGAAAATACATACAATGAGCAGTTCTTC	CASSDREENTYNEQFF
TRBV5-1	.	TRBJ2-7	.	TGCGCCAGCAGCCGCGCCAGGTCTGGCGAGCAGTACTTC	CASSRARSGEQYF
TRBV5-1	.	TRBJ1-3	TRBD1	TGCGCCAGCAGCTTGGTTGGACAGGGAAGCCCAGGAAACACCATATATTTT	CASSLVGQGSPGNTIYF
TRBV7-9	.	TRBJ2-5	TRBD1	TGTGCCAGCAGCCCCTGGACAGGGGGCCAAGAGACCCAGTACTTC	CASSPWTGGQETQYF
TRBV20-1	.	TRBJ2-6	TRBD1	TGCAGTGCTAGTAGGGACAGGGACTCTGGGGCCAACGTCCTGACTTTC	CSASRDRDSGANVLTF
TRBV12-5	.	TRBJ1-2	.	TGTGCTAGTGGCCTCAAAGCAGGGAAGCTTAACTATGGCTACACCTTC	CASGLKAGKLNYGYTF
TRBV7-9	.	TRBJ1-2	.	TGTGCCAGCAGCTTATTAGGGGAGGGCCCCAACTATGGCTACACCTTC	CASSLLGEGPNYGYTF
TRBV30	once	TRBJ1-4	.	TGTGCCTGGAGTGTAACACGTACGGAAAAACTGTTTTTT	CAWSVTRTEKLFF
TRBV19	.	TRBJ1-2	TRBD1	TGTGCCAGTAGTACGGGGGACAGCGAGACCTATGGCTACACCTTC	CASSTGDSETYGYTF
TRBV19	.	TRBJ2-1	TRBD1	TGTGCCAGTAGTACAACAGGGGTAAATGAGCAGTTCTTC	CASSTTGVNEQFF
TRBV3-1/TRBV3-2	.	TRBJ2-7	.	TGTGCCAGCAGCCAAGGAGCCGGGGTTGGAGAGCAGTACTTC	CASSQGAGVGEQYF
TRBV28	.	TRBJ2-7	TRBD1	TGTGCCAGCCGATTCGCAGGGGGAGCAGGGGGCTCGGGGGAGCAGTACTTC	CASRFAGGAGGSGEQYF
TRBV5-1	once	TRBJ1-1	.	TGCGCCAGCAGCTTGAACGGTCGTCAGGGCACTGAAGCTTTCTTT	CASSLNGRQGTEAFF
TRBV29-1	.	TRBJ2-3	TRBD2	TGCAGCGTTGAAGGACTAGCGGGGGGGCTTCTAACAGATACGCAGTATTTT	CSVEGLAGGLLTDTQYF
TRBV6-4	few	TRBJ1-1	.	TGTGCCAGCTTTTCCACAGGGAGTGATTCATACACTGAAGCTTTCTTT	CASFSTGSDSYTEAFF
TRBV9	.	TRBJ1-1	.	TGTGCCAGCAGCATCAGCGTGAACACTGAAGCTTTCTTT	CASSISVNTEAFF
TRBV5-1	.	TRBJ2-3	TRBD2	TGCGCCAGCAGCTTGGCTCTAGCGGTAGACACAGATACGCAGTATTTT	CASSLALAVDTDTQYF
TRBV19	.	TRBJ2-7	TRBD1	TGTGCCAGTAGTATATCCGGGACAGGATCCTACGAGCAGTACTTC	CASSISGTGSYEQYF
TRBV4-1	.	TRBJ2-1	.	TGCGCCAGCAGCCAAGAAGCACGATGGAATGAGCAGTTCTTC	CASSQEARWNEQFF